These 7 T cell receptor beta chains share one sample of origin, sequenced in a study of Graves' ophthalmopathy and Graves' hyperthyroidism. RNA transcripts served as template for amplifying TCR beta CDR3 sequences. The workflow started with a first-round RT-PCR run with HTBI primers and then moved on to a second-round multiplex PCR. TCRdb redid the calling of the multiplex PCR reads with MiXCR, one entry per CDR3 protein. Of over a million distinct CDR3 sequences in the sample, roughly two fifths are singletons; the top ten hold over 8.5%. Sample: peripheral blood or thyroid tissue (not recorded which). The receptors shown here come from an adult man with Graves' hyperthyroidism.

The chain links TRBV28 to TRBJ2-7, with 7 bases lining up with TRBD1. This CDR3 has 15 residues. With V trimmed by 5 bases and J by 3 bases, 10 bases remained unmatched. Germline V lookup: CDR1 MDHEN, CDR2 SYDVKM. The CDR3 here is CASSHGTDSYYEQYF. The CDR3 DNA sequence: TGTGCCAGCAGTCACGGGACAGATTCTTACTACGAGCAGTACTTC.

This clonotype was seen many times. The rearrangement links TRBV7-6 to TRBJ2-7; the D gene is possibly TRBD1 (6 bases). This CDR3 has 14 amino acids. The V end was cut by 5 bases, the J end by 6 bases, with 17 bases between. CDR1 is SGHVS and CDR2 is FNYEAQ in the germline V gene. The CDR3 here is CASSKDPQGPEQYF. CDR3 nucleotide sequence: TGTGCCAGCAGCAAAGACCCACAGGGCCCCGAGCAGTACTTC.

This clonotype was recorded a few times. V usage is TRBV28 and J usage is TRBJ2-5; 13 bases line up with TRBD2. There are 16 residues in the CDR3. Germline trimming cut 5 bases from V and 4 bases from J; bases unmatched to any gene: 7. Germline CDR1 MDHEN, CDR2 SYDVKM. The CDR3 is CASSDRTSGSAETQYF. CDR3 coding DNA: TGTGCCAGCAGTGACCGGACTAGCGGGAGCGCAGAGACCCAGTACTTC.

This clonotype was recorded many times. Here the CDR3 reads CASSLRLAGVEGRVGTQYF. The CDR3 DNA reads TGTGCCAGCAGCTTAAGACTAGCGGGAGTGGAGGGCCGTGTTGGGACCCAGTACTTC. The chain carries TRBV7-2 and TRBJ2-5; 12 bases align to TRBD2. The CDR3 covers 19 residues. Trimming took 2 bases from V and 7 from J; bases not matched to a gene: 17. CDR1 and CDR2 from the germline V gene are SGHTA and FQGNSA.

The chain combines TRBV6-6 with TRBJ2-5; the match to TRBD2 covers 8 bases. CDR3 length: 14 amino acids. Trimming took 4 bases from V and 5 from J; bases not matched to a gene: 6. The germline gives CDR1 MNHNY, CDR2 SVGAGI (reference sequence). The CDR3 nucleotides read TGTGCCAGCAGTTCGACTAGCGTTAGGGAGACCCAGTACTTC. Translation gives CASSSTSVRETQYF.

Details on this clonotype: A much bigger clone sits one base away, suggesting this may be a read error. The DNA for the CDR3 is TGTGTCAGCAGCTTGGGCTTCATCGGCACCTACGAGCAGTACTTC. Amino acid sequence: CVSSLGFIGTYEQYF. V usage is TRBV11-2 and J usage is TRBJ2-7; unclear D gene. CDR1 is SGHAT and CDR2 is FQNNGV in the germline V gene. CDR3 length: 15 residues.

This clonotype was counted ten times or more. The chain has TRBV5-1 and TRBJ1-1; D not certain. The germline V gene has CDR1 SGHRS and CDR2 YFSETQ. V gave up 3 bases and J gave up 1 base, with 1 base separating them. The CDR3 sequence is 11 residues long. CDR3 sequence: CASSSNTEAFF. CDR3 sequence (DNA): TGCGCCAGCAGCTCGAACACTGAAGCTTTCTTT.